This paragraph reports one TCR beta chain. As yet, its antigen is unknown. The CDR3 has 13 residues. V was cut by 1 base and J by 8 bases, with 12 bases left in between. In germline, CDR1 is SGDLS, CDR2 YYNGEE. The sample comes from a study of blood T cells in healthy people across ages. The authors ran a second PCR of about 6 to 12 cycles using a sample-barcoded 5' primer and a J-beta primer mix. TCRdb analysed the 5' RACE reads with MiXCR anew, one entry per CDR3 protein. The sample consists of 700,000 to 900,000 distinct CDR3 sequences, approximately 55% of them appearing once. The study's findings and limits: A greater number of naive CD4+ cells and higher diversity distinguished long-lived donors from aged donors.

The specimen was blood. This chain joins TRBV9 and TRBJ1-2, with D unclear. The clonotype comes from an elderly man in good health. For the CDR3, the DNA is TGTGCCAGCAGCGTAAGTGATGGACGCGGCTACACCTTC. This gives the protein CASSVSDGRGYTF. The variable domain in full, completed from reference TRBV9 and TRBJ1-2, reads DSGVTQTPKHLITATGQRVTLRCSPRSGDLSVYWYQQSLDQGLQFLIQYYNGEERAKGNILERFSAQQFPDLHSELNLSSLELGDSALYFCASSVSDGRGYTFGSGTRLTVV.